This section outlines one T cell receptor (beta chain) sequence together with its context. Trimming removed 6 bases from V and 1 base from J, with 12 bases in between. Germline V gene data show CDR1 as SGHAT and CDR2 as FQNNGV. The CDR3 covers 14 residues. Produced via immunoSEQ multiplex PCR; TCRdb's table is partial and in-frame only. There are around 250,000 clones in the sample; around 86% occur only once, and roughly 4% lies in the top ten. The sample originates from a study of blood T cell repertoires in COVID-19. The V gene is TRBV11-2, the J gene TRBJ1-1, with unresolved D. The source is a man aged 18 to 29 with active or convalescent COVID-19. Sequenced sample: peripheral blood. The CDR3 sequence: CASRHQRSNTEAFF. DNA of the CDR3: TGTGCCAGCAGGCACCAGAGGTCGAACACTGAAGCTTTCTTT.